This T cell receptor (beta chain) originates from a study of blood T cell repertoires in COVID-19. Overall study: Samples of COVID-19 (acute and convalescent) were obtained from the United States, Italy and Spain. PBMCs, B-cell-depleted T cells, or T cells provided the cDNA or gDNA that made up the material.

Original analysis: How many nucleated cells were present was estimated from reference gene primer amplification. The repertoire was sequenced with immunoSEQ multiplex PCR; TCRdb's copy has only in-frame clones and lacks some. The V and J calls and clone size were taken over from that table, and D and trimming were inferred from the DNA. This repertoire shows more than 200,000 clones, 82% found once; its top ten account for more than 4.5%. This clonotype was obtained from an elderly woman with active or convalescent COVID-19. Sample: peripheral blood.

CDR3 DNA: TGTGCCAGCAGCGGAGTAGCGGGAAGGAATGAGCAGTTCTTC. Protein product: CASSGVAGRNEQFF. The V call is TRBV27, the J call TRBJ2-1; 8 bases are shared with TRBD2. V shed 6 bases and J 7 bases; nucleotides not matched to a gene: 8. Germline CDR1 reads MNHEY; CDR2 reads SMNVEV (reference sequence). CDR3 length: 14 amino acids.